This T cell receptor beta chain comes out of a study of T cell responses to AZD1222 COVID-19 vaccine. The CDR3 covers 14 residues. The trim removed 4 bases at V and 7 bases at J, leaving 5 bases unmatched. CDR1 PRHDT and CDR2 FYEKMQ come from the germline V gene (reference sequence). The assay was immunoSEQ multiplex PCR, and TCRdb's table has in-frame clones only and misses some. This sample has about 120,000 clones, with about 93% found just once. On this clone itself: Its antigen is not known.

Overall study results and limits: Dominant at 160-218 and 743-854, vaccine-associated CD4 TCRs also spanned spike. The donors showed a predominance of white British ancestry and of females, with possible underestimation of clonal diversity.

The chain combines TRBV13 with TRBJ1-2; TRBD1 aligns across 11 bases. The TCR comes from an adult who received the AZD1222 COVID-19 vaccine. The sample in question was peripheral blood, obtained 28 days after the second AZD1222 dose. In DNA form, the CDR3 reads TGTGCCAGCAGCTCGGGACAGGGGGTATCTGGCTACACCTTC. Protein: CASSSGQGVSGYTF.